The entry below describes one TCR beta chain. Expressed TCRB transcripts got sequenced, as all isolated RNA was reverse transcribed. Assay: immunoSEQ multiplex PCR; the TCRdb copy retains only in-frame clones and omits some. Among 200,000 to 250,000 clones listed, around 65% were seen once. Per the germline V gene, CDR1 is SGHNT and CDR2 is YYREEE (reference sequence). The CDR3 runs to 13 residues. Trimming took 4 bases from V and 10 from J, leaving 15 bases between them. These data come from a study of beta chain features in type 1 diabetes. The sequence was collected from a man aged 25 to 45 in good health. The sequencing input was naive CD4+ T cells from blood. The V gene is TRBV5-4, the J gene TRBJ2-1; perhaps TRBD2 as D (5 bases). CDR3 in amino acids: CASSIAASNEQFF. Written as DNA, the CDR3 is TGTGCCAGCAGCATAGCCGCTAGCAACGAGCAGTTCTTC.